This T cell receptor (beta chain) is from a study of blood T cell repertoires in COVID-19. In the study overall: Sites across the United States, Italy and Spain contributed samples from acute and convalescent COVID-19. T cells, B-cell-depleted T cells, or PBMCs supplied cDNA or gDNA.

The CDR3 extends over 15 amino acids. Trimming stripped 3 bases from V and 4 bases from J, with 12 bases between. Germline lookup yields CDR1 SGHTA and CDR2 FQGNSA. Authors' data handling: Reference gene primers were amplified, and this amplification served to estimate nucleated cell counts. Sequencing was performed with immunoSEQ multiplex PCR; in TCRdb, only in-frame clones are kept and a portion is missing. The V and J calls and clone size were taken over from that table, and D and trimming were inferred from the DNA. Of about 170,000 clones in the sample, 70% to 90% were seen once. The receptor comes from a man aged 50 to 59 who had recovered from COVID-19. V gene TRBV7-2 combines with J gene TRBJ1-4; a possible D gene is TRBD1 (6 bases). Sample: peripheral blood. CDR3 nucleotide sequence: TGTGCCAGCAGCTTGCAGGGGTCCCATAATGAAAAACTGTTTTTT. This sequence encodes CASSLQGSHNEKLFF.